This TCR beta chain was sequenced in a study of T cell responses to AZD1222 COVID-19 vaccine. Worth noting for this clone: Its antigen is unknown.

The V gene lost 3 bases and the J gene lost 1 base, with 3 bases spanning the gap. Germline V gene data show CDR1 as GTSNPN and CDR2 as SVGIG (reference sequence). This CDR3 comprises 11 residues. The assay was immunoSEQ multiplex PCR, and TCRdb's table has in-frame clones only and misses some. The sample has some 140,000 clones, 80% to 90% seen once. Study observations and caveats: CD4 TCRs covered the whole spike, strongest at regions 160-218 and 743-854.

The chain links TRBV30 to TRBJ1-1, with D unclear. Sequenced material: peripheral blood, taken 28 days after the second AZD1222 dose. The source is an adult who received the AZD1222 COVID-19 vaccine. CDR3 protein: CAWRRNTEAFF. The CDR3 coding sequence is TGTGCCTGGAGGCGGAACACTGAAGCTTTCTTT.